These T cell receptor beta chains were read from a single sample in a study of early T cells in non-severe SARS-CoV-2 infection. From the 5' RACE reads, TCRdb called clonotypes with MiXCR, one entry per CDR3 protein. Found here are about 26,000 distinct CDR3 sequences, 4% to 5.5% of them singletons; the top ten hold roughly 4%. The source material was whole blood. The source of these receptors is an adult who was a healthcare worker with PCR-confirmed SARS-CoV-2 infection or an uninfected control (not recorded which). Each CDR3 is given with its conserved first and last residue. The D gene is left open where the match is weak. For some rows the clone size is stated as once, few or many, or as a class when expanded; others skip it.

few	TRBV19	TRBJ2-1	.	CASSTSPGPQEQFF	TGTGCCAGTAGTACTTCCCCTGGACCCCAAGAGCAGTTCTTC
many	TRBV20-1	TRBJ2-1	TRBD1	CSANNRFVGQGYNEQFF	TGCAGTGCAAATAACCGGTTTGTGGGACAGGGCTACAATGAGCAGTTCTTC
many	TRBV19	TRBJ2-7	.	CASSIKYNYEQYF	TGTGCCAGTAGTATAAAATACAACTACGAGCAGTACTTC
many	TRBV19	TRBJ1-2	TRBD1	CASSDRVTNYGYTF	TGTGCCAGTAGTGACAGGGTAACTAACTATGGCTACACCTTC
.	TRBV6-6	TRBJ1-1	.	CASSYGWGVEEAFF	TGTGCCAGCAGTTACGGATGGGGGGTCGAGGAAGCTTTCTTT
medium-sized	TRBV7-9	TRBJ2-7	TRBD1	CASSIPQGDEQYF	TGTGCCAGCAGCATACCACAGGGGGACGAGCAGTACTTC
few	TRBV18	TRBJ2-2	.	CASSPQPSRQFTGELFF	TGTGCCAGCTCACCCCAACCCTCGAGACAGTTTACCGGGGAGCTGTTTTTT
few	TRBV12-5	TRBJ2-1	TRBD1	CASGSGTGKGNEQFF	TGTGCTAGTGGTTCGGGGACAGGGAAGGGCAATGAGCAGTTCTTC
many	TRBV13	TRBJ2-7	.	CASSLVRRGRSSYEQYF	TGTGCCAGCAGCTTAGTCCGTCGGGGCAGAAGCTCCTACGAGCAGTACTTC
few	TRBV19	TRBJ1-5	.	CASRDGGSGWDTSYQPQHF	TGTGCCAGTAGAGATGGGGGATCCGGCTGGGACACCTCATATCAGCCCCAGCATTTT
many	TRBV20-1	TRBJ1-5	.	CSARDSGGSNQPQHF	TGCAGTGCTAGAGACTCAGGAGGGAGCAATCAGCCCCAGCATTTT
many	TRBV7-3	TRBJ1-5	TRBD1	CVSSPDRTQPQHF	TGTGTCAGCAGCCCGGACAGGACTCAGCCCCAGCATTTT
.	TRBV12-3/TRBV12-4	TRBJ2-5	TRBD1	CASSLGRQGETQYF	TGTGCCAGCAGTTTAGGGCGACAGGGAGAGACCCAGTACTTC
.	TRBV9	TRBJ2-1	TRBD1	CASSARTGVNEQFF	TGTGCCAGCAGTGCAAGAACAGGGGTCAATGAGCAGTTCTTC
many	TRBV15	TRBJ1-2	.	CATSPSGELYGYTF	TGTGCCACCAGCCCCTCAGGGGAACTCTATGGCTACACCTTC
.	TRBV4-2	TRBJ2-2	.	CASSHPGPPPGELFF	TGTGCCAGCAGCCACCCTGGGCCTCCTCCCGGGGAGCTGTTTTTT
.	TRBV5-1	TRBJ2-7	TRBD1	CASSPGQGSYEQYF	TGCGCCAGCAGCCCAGGACAGGGTTCCTACGAGCAGTACTTC
few	TRBV15	TRBJ2-3	.	CATSGVGDHTDTQYF	TGTGCCACCAGCGGGGTTGGGGATCACACAGATACGCAGTATTTT
many	TRBV2	TRBJ1-5	.	CASSAGVDQPQHF	TGTGCCAGCAGTGCAGGGGTCGATCAGCCCCAGCATTTT
.	TRBV7-9	TRBJ1-1	.	CASSFGQGNTEAFF	TGTGCCAGCAGCTTTGGGCAGGGAAACACTGAAGCTTTCTTT
few	TRBV29-1	TRBJ2-3	TRBD2	CSVVAGGSTDTQYF	TGCAGCGTTGTTGCGGGAGGTAGCACAGATACGCAGTATTTT
many	TRBV4-1	TRBJ1-6	TRBD1	CASSRTQGAGDSPLHF	TGCGCCAGCAGCCGCACACAGGGGGCGGGTGATTCACCCCTCCACTTT
.	TRBV6-6	TRBJ2-1	.	CASSYLVGGPNEQFF	TGTGCCAGCAGTTACTTAGTGGGGGGGCCTAATGAGCAGTTCTTC
many	TRBV27	TRBJ2-2	.	CASSLSYGTGELFF	TGTGCCAGCAGTTTATCGTATGGCACCGGGGAGCTGTTTTTT
many	TRBV6-1	TRBJ1-4	.	CASAKIRLTTNEKLFF	TGTGCCAGCGCCAAAATTCGTTTGACAACTAATGAAAAACTGTTTTTT
many	TRBV23-1	TRBJ2-7	.	CASGRVCGPYEQYF	TGCGCCAGCGGCCGCGTGTGTGGGCCCTACGAGCAGTACTTC